The clone carrying this T cell receptor (beta chain) was observed a handful of times. What it binds is unknown. One entry per CDR3 protein, called by TCRdb with MiXCR from the RT-PCR reads. Among 630,000 or so distinct CDR3 sequences listed, around 14% were seen once. The sample originates from a study of response to subunit inactivated influenza vaccine. CDR3 size: 16 residues. CDR1 and CDR2 (germline): SGDLS, YYNGEE. V was pared by 0 bases and J by 1 base, with 13 bases between. Findings and caveats of the study: The authors suggested that few new T cells are recruited per seasonal influenza vaccination.

Here the sequenced sample was PBMCs from blood, taken less than 13 days after vaccination. This chain uses TRBV9 with TRBJ2-5; no clear D. This receptor was obtained from a man aged 50 to 59 who received an inactivated influenza vaccine. The CDR3 DNA reads TGTGCCAGCAGCGTAGCCCCGGCGGTAAGCCAAGAGACCCAGTACTTC. This codes for CASSVAPAVSQETQYF. The whole variable domain, filled in from reference TRBV9 and TRBJ2-5, reads DSGVTQTPKHLITATGQRVTLRCSPRSGDLSVYWYQQSLDQGLQFLIQYYNGEERAKGNILERFSAQQFPDLHSELNLSSLELGDSALYFCASSVAPAVSQETQYFGPGTRLLVL.